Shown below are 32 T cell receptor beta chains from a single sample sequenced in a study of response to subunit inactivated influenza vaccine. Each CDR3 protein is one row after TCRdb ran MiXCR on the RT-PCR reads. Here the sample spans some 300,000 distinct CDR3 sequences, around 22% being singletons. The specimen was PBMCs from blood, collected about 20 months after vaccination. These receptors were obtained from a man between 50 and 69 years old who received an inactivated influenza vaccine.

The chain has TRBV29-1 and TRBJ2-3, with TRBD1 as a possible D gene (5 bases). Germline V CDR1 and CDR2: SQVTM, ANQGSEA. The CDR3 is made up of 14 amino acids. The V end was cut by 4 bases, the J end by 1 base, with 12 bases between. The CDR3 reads CSVVGATGTDTQYF. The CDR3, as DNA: TGCAGCGTTGTTGGGGCAACTGGCACAGATACGCAGTATTTT.

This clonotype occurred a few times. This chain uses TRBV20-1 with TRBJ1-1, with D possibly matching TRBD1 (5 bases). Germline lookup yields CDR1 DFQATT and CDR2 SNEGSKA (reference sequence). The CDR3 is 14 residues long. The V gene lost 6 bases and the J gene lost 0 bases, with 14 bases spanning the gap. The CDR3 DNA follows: TGCAGTGCCCCCCGGGGGATTTTGAACACTGAAGCTTTCTTT. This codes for CSAPRGILNTEAFF.

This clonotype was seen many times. CDR3 DNA: TGTGCCAGCAGCGGACTTCGGAACACTGAAGCTTTCTTT. Encoded protein: CASSGLRNTEAFF. J is TRBJ1-1 and V is TRBV12-3 or TRBV12-4; no clear D. Trimming stripped 6 bases from V and 1 base from J, with 9 bases between. This CDR3 is built from 13 residues.

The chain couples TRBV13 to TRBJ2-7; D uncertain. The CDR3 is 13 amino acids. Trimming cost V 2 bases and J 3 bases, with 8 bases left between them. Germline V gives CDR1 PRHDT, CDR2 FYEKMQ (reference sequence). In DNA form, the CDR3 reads TGTGCCAGCAGCTTAATACGGAACTACGAGCAGTACTTC. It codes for CASSLIRNYEQYF.

The CDR3 nucleotides read TGTGCCTGGAGTACCACGGGACTAGCGAGATTCAATGAGCAGTTCTTC. Translating it yields CAWSTTGLARFNEQFF. The chain links TRBV30 to TRBJ2-1, with TRBD2 identical over 10 bases. This CDR3 comprises 16 residues. Trimming at V came to 2 bases and at J to 6 bases, leaving 10 bases not matched to a gene. CDR1 and CDR2 (germline): GTSNPN, SVGIG (reference sequence).

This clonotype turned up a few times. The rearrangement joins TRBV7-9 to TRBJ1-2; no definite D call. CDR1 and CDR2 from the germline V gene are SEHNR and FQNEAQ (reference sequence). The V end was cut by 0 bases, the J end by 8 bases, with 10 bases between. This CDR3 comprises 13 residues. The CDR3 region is CASSLAGFRGYTF. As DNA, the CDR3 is TGTGCCAGCAGCTTAGCGGGGTTTCGAGGCTACACCTTC.

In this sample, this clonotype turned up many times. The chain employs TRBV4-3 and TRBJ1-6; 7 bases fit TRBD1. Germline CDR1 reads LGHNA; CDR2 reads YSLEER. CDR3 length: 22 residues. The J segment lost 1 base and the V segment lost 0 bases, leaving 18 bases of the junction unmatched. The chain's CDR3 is CASSQEHIFRDSGDSYNSPLHF. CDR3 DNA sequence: TGCGCCAGCAGCCAAGAACATATCTTCCGGGACAGTGGGGATTCCTATAATTCACCCCTCCACTTT.

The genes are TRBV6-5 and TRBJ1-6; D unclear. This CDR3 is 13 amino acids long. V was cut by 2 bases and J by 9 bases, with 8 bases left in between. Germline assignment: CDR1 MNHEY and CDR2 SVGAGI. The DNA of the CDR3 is TGTGCCAGCAGTTACACGAGGAGTTCACCCCTCCACTTT. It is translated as CASSYTRSSPLHF.

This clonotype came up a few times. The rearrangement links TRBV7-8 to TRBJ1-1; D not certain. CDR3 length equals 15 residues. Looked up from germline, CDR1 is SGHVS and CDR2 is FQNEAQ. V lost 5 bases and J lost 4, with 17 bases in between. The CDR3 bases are TGTGCCAGCAGCGTCTTTCGCATTCAAGGCACTGAAGCTTTCTTT. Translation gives CASSVFRIQGTEAFF.

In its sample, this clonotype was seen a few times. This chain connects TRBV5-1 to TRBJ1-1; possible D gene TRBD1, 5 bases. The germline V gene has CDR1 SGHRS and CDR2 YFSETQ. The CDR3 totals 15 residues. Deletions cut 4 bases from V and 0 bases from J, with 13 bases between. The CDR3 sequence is CASSALTAMNTEAFF. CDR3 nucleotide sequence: TGCGCCAGCAGCGCCCTGACAGCGATGAACACTGAAGCTTTCTTT.

CDR3 bases: TGCGCCAGCAGCACGGGGACAGCCCAAGAGACCCAGTACTTC. Amino acid sequence: CASSTGTAQETQYF. The genes are TRBV5-1 and TRBJ2-5; 7 bases map to TRBD1. The CDR3 loop spans 14 amino acids. Germline V lookup: CDR1 SGHRS, CDR2 YFSETQ. V shed 4 bases and J 1 base; nucleotides not matched to a gene: 4.

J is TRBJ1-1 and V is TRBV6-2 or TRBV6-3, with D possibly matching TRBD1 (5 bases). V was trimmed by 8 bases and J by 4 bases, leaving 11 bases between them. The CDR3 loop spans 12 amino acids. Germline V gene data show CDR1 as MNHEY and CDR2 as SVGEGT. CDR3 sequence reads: CASGGTSTEAFF. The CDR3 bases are TGTGCCAGCGGGGGGACGAGCACTGAAGCTTTCTTT.

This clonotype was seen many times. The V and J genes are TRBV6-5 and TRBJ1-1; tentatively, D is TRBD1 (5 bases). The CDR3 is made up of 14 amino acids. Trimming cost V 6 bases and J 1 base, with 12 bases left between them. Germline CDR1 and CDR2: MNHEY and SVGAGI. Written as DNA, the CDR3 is TGTGCCAGCAGCTCCGGGACGGCGAACACTGAAGCTTTCTTT. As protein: CASSSGTANTEAFF.

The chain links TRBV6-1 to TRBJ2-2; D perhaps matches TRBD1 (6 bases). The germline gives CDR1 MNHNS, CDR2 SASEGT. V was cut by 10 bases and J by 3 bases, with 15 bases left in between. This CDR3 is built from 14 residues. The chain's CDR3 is CATSQGPYTGELFF. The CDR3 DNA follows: TGTGCCACCTCACAGGGACCGTACACCGGGGAGCTGTTTTTT.

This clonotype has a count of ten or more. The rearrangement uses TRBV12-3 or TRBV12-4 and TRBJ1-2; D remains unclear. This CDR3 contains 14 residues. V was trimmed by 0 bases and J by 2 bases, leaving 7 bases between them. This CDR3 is CASSLAGPNYGYTF. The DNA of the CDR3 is TGTGCCAGCAGTTTAGCTGGCCCGAACTATGGCTACACCTTC.

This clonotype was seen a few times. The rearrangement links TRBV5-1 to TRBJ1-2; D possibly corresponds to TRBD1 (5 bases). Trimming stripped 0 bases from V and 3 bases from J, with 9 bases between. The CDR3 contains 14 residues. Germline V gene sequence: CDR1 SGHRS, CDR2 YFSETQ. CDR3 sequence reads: CASSLGLGDYGYTF. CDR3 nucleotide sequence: TGCGCCAGCAGCTTGGGACTGGGGGACTATGGCTACACCTTC.

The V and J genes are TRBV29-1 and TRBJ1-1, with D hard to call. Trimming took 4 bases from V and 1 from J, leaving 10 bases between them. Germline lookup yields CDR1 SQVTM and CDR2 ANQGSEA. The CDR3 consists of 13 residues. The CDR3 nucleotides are TGCAGCGTTGCCTTCCGGACGAACACTGAAGCTTTCTTT. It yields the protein CSVAFRTNTEAFF.

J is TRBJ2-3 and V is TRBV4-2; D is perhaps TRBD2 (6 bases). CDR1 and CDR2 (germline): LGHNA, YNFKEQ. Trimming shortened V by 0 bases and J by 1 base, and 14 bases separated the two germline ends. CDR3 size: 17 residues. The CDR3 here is CASSQDGPASGTDTQYF. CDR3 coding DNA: TGTGCCAGCAGCCAAGACGGCCCGGCTAGCGGCACAGATACGCAGTATTTT.

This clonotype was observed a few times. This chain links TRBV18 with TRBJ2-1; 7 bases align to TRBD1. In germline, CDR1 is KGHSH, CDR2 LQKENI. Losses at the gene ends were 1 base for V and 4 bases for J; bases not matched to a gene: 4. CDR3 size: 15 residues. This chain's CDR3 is CASSPRRDRYNEQFF. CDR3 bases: TGTGCCAGCTCACCACGCCGGGACAGATACAATGAGCAGTTCTTC.

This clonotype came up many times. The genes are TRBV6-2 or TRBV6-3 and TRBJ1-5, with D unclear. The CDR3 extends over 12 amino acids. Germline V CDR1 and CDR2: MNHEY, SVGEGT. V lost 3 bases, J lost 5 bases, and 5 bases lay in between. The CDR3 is CASSYWHQPQHF. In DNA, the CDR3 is TGTGCCAGCAGTTATTGGCATCAGCCCCAGCATTTT.

The CDR3 loop is CAISAGVTEAFF. CDR3 in DNA: TGTGCCATCAGTGCAGGGGTCACTGAAGCTTTCTTT. This chain connects TRBV10-3 to TRBJ1-1; a weak D match, TRBD1 (6 bases). V was pared by 4 bases and J by 4 bases, with 7 bases between. The germline V gene encodes CDR1 ENHRY and CDR2 SYGVKD. The CDR3 is 12 amino acids.

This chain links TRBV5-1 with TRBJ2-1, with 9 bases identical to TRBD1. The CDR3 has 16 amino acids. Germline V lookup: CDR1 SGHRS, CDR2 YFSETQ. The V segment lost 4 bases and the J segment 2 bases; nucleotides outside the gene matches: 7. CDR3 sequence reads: CASSLTTGGTYNEQFF. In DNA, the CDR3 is TGCGCCAGCAGCCTCACGACAGGGGGAACCTACAATGAGCAGTTCTTC.

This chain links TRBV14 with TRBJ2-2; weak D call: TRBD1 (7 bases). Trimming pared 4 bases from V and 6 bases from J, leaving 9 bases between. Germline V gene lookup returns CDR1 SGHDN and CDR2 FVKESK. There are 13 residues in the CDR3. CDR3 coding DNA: TGTGCCAGCAGCCGGAGGGGGCCCGGGGAGCTGTTTTTT. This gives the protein CASSRRGPGELFF.

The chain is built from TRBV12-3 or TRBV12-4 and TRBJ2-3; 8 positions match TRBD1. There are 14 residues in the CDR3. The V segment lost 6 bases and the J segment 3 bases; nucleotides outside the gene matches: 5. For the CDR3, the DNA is TGTGCCAGCAGCGACAGGGGTGGGACAGATACGCAGTATTTT. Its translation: CASSDRGGTDTQYF.

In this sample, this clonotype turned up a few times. The CDR3 spells CSARAPSGIWVEQFF. The CDR3 coding sequence is TGCAGTGCTAGAGCTCCTAGCGGGATCTGGGTTGAGCAGTTCTTC. The chain joins TRBV20-1 to TRBJ2-1, with 9 bases matching TRBD2. With 1 base clipped from V and 9 bases from J, the junction kept 10 bases outside the gene matches. Germline CDR1 DFQATT, CDR2 SNEGSKA (reference sequence). The CDR3 extends over 15 amino acids.

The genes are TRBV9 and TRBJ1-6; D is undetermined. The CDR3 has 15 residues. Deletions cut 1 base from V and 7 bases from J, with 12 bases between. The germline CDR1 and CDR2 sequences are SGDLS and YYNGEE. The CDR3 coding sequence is TGTGCCAGCAGCGTACTAACAGCCGGGAATTCACCCCTCCACTTT. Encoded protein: CASSVLTAGNSPLHF.

The CDR3 DNA sequence: TGTGCCACCAGCATTTCGGGGGGCCACACTGAAGCTTTCTTT. This sequence encodes CATSISGGHTEAFF. The J gene is TRBJ1-1, the V gene TRBV15; TRBD1 might be the D (6 bases). This CDR3 spans 14 amino acids. Germline assignment: CDR1 LNHNV and CDR2 YYDKDF (reference sequence). Between the trimmed V and J ends, which lost 4 bases and 3 bases, there was a span of 12 bases.

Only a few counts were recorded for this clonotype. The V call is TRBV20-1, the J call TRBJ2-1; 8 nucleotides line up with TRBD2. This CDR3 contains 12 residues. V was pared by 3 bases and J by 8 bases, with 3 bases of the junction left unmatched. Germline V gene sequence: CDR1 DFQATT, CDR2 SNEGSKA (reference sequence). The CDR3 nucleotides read TGCAGTGCTAGGACTAGCGTGGATGAGCAGTTCTTC. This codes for CSARTSVDEQFF.

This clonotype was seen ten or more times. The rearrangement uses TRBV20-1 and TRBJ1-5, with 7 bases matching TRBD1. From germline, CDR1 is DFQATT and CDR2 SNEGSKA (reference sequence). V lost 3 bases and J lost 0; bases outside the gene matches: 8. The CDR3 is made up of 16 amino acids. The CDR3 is CSARSGTADSNQPQHF. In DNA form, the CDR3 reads TGCAGTGCTAGGTCGGGGACAGCCGATAGCAATCAGCCCCAGCATTTT.

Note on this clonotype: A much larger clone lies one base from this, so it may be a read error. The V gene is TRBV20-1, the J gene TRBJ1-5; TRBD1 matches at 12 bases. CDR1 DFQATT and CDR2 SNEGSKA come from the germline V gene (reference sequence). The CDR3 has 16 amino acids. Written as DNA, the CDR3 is TGCAGTGCTAGACCCGGGACAGGGGGCCGCAATCAGCCCCAGCAATTT. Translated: CSARPGTGGRNQPQQF.

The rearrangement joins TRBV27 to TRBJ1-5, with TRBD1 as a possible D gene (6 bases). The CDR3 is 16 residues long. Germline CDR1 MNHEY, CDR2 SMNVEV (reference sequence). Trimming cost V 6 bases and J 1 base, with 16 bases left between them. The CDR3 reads CASRGGDSWSNQPQHF. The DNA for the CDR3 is TGTGCCAGCAGGGGGGGCGACAGCTGGAGCAATCAGCCCCAGCATTTT.

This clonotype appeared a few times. Here the CDR3 reads CSVEAQPSGRTNEQFF. DNA of the CDR3: TGCAGCGTTGAAGCTCAACCTAGCGGGAGGACCAATGAGCAGTTCTTC. V usage is TRBV29-1 and J usage is TRBJ2-1; 11 nucleotides align to TRBD2. The CDR3 contains 16 residues. The trim removed 1 base at V and 6 bases at J, leaving 8 bases unmatched. CDR1 is SQVTM, CDR2 ANQGSEA, per germline.